This T cell receptor beta chain is from a study of T cells in Graves' hyperthyroidism and ophthalmopathy. Study-wide context: Prior to any treatment, at the point of initial diagnosis, peripheral blood was collected.

Patients with uncontrolled infections, other autoimmune diseases, pregnancy or lactation were excluded. The CDR3 contains 16 residues. CDR1 is SGHVS, CDR2 FNYEAQ, per germline. V gave up 0 bases and J gave up 0 bases, with 12 bases separating them. The study's findings and limits: Classification by a 13 V-J model distinguished ophthalmopathy from stable hyperthyroidism.

A remark on this clonotype: Its antigen is currently unknown.

Authors of the study amplified TCR beta CDR3 regions from RNA transcripts. An initial round of RT-PCR targeting the TCR CDR3 relied on the HTBI primer set. TCRdb re-derived calls from the multiplex PCR reads in MiXCR, one entry per CDR3 protein. The data show 250,000 to 300,000 distinct CDR3 sequences, around a fifth seen once. The chain employs TRBV7-6 and TRBJ2-7; D is unresolved. This TCR derives from a man aged 45-65 years with Graves' ophthalmopathy. Sample: blood. The CDR3 spells CASSLAPGPGSYEQYF. The CDR3 DNA follows: TGTGCCAGCAGCTTAGCCCCCGGGCCCGGCTCCTACGAGCAGTACTTC.